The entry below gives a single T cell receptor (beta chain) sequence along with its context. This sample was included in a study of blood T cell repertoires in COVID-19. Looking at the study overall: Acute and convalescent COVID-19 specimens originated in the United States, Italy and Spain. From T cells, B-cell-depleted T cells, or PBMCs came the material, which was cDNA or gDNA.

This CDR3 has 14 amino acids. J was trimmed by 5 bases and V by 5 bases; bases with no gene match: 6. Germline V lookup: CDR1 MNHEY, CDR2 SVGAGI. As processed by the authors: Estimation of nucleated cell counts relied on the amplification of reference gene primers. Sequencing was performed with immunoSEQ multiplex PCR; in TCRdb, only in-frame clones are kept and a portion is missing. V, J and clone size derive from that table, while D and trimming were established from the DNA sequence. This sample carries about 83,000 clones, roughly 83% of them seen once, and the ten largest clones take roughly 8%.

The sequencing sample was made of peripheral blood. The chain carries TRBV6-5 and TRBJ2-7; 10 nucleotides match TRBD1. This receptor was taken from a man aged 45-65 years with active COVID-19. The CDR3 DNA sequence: TGTGCCAGCAGTCAGACAGGGGGCCAGGACGAGCAGTACTTC. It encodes CASSQTGGQDEQYF.